This T cell receptor (beta chain) was captured by sequencing in a study of OX40 agonist ivuxolimab in advanced cancers. Study context: Given to patients was ivuxolimab, an agonistic anti-OX40 (CD134) antibody. From about 23 to 85 years was the age range, with a mean of roughly 59 years, and roughly 83% were male.

Study results and caveats: More expanded clones were found, on average, in CD8+ than in CD4+ T cells.

The cohort excluded patients with autoimmune disease history or systemic immunosuppression. As to this clone: Its antigen is still unknown. The same CDR3 arises from other DNA sequences in this sample as well.

This CDR3 region has 15 residues. V dropped 0 bases and J dropped 4; count of bases not matched to a gene: 6. Germline loops: CDR1 MNHEY, CDR2 SVGAGI. The repertoire was sequenced with immunoSEQ multiplex PCR; TCRdb's copy has only in-frame clones and lacks some. The data show around 80,000 clones, with roughly 85% seen just once and 3.1% held by the top ten. The sequenced sample was CD4+ or CD8+ T cells sorted from blood, obtained in a trial of the OX40 agonist ivuxolimab. This TCR was sampled from an adult with an advanced solid tumor such as melanoma, head and neck, liver or kidney cancer. The chain combines TRBV6-5 with TRBJ2-7, with 7 bases matching TRBD1. The CDR3 bases are TGTGCCAGCAGTTACTCGATAGGGGGCGCGTACGAGCAGTACTTC. It yields the protein CASSYSIGGAYEQYF.